This TCR beta chain was sequenced during a study of T-cell reconstitution after alpha-beta-depleted transplantation in children. The V and J ends lost 1 base and 6 bases, in that order; junction bases with no gene match: 9. This CDR3 has 15 residues. From germline, CDR1 is KGHSH and CDR2 LQKENI. Construction of the TCRbeta library involved unique molecular identifiers. TCRdb itself ran the PCR reads through MiXCR, one entry per CDR3 protein. The sample yields roughly 500,000 distinct CDR3 sequences, over 25% seen once. The TCR sequence derives from a human donor who donated a stem cell graft to a child with aplastic anemia. The gene calls are TRBV18 and TRBJ2-7; 7 nucleotides line up with TRBD2. The source was PBMCs from the stem cell graft donor, collected from the stem cell graft. The CDR3 reads CASSPLAGDSSEQYF. The CDR3 DNA follows: TGTGCCAGCTCACCACTTGCGGGAGACTCCAGCGAGCAGTACTTC.